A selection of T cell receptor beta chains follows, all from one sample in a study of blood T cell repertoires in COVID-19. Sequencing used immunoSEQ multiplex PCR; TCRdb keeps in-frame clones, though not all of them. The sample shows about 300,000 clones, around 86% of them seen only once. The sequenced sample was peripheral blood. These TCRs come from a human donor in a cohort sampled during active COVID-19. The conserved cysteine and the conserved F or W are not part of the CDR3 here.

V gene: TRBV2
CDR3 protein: ASSLGLHEQY

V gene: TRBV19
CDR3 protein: ASTAGTGGIYSGANVLT

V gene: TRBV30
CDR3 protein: AWSVQVGETQY

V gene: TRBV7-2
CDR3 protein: ASSSERLTGELF

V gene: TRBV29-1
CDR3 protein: SVEEDNEAF

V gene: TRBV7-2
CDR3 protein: ASSWTSGIVNEQF

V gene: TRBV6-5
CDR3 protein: ASSWGTGSLNEQF

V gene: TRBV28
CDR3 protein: ASSSQGPLYGYT

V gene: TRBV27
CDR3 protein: ASGLAGDPYNEQF

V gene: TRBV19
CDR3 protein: ASNNRGRSYGYT

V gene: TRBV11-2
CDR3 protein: ASSFGDSPLH

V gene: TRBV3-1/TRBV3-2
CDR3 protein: ASSLQGAGNTIY

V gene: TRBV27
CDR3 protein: ASSRVGDRVSPLH

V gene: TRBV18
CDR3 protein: ASSPGQGAYEQY

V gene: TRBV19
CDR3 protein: ASSPQNSGTQY

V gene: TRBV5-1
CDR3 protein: ASSLAGERREKLF

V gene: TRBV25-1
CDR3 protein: ASSESLAESYEQY

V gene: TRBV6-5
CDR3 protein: ASRGGRVNGNEQF

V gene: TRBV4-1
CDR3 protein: ASSQPGGSGNYGYT

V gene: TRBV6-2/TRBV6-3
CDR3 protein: ASSQDSRNEKLF

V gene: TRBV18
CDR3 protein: ASSPRLDSTAEQF

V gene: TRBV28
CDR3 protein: ASSLPQPGSYEQY

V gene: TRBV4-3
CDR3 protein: ASSLRTGTSGMNEQF

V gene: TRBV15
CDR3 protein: ATSGGLAGGRYNEQF

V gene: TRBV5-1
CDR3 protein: ASSLAVAGGRETQY

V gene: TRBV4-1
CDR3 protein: ASRQTSGSASYNEQF

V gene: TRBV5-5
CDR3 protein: ASSLLAGVVDTQY

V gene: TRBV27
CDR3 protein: ASSMTGILDTQY

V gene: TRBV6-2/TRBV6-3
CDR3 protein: ASSSGLGVNEQF

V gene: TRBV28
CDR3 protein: ASSLGGSRQPQH

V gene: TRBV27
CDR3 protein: ASGRLAGGPGSYEQY

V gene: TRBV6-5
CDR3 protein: ASSYRTGELF

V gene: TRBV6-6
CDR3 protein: ASSFYRGNSYEQY

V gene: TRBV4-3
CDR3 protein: ASSPQPSGTRDTQY

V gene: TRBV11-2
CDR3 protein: ASSLIGGNTEAF

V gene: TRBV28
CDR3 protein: ASSFRQTGNTIY

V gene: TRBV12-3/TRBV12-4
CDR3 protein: ASRGYTEAF

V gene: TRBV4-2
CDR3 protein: ASSQEGGIYGYT

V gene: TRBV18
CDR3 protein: ASSLLQDYEQY